This T cell receptor (beta chain) was sequenced for a study of breast tumors, draining lymph nodes, adjacent tissues. This clonotype has ten or more counts. The antigen is unknown. Looked up from germline, CDR1 is MGHRA and CDR2 is YSYEKL. The ends were cut back, 0 bases at V and 0 bases at J, with 10 bases in the middle. The CDR3 totals 16 residues. MiXCR, applied by TCRdb to the multiplex PCR reads, yields one record per CDR3 protein. Of around 50,000 distinct CDR3 sequences listed, 20% to 25% are singletons. Study-level points and caveats: Compared with lymph nodes, tumors were less diverse; compared with nontumor tissue, more. Data only fit, rather than demonstrated, lymph node origin of most tumor T cells.

The genes are TRBV4-1 and TRBJ2-3; a possible D gene is TRBD2 (6 bases). This clonotype was obtained from a female donor with breast cancer. Some clones in this sample may be carry-over from other donors' samples. The sample was breast tumor tissue. The CDR3, as DNA: TGCGCCAGCAGCCAAGAAGGGAGCGGGAGCACAGATACGCAGTATTTT. Its translation: CASSQEGSGSTDTQYF.